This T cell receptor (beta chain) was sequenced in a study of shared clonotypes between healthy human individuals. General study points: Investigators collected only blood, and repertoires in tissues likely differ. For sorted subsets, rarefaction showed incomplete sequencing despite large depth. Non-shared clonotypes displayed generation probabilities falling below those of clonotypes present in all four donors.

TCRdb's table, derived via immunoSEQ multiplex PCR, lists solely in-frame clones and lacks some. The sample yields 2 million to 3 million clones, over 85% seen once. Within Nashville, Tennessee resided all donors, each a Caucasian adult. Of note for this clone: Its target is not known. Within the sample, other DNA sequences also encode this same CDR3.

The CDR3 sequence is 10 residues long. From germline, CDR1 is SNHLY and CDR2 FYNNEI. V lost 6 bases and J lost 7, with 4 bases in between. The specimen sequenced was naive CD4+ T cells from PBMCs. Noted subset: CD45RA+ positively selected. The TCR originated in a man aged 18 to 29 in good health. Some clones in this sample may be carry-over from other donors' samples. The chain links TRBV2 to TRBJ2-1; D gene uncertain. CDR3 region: CASRENEQFF. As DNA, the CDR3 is TGTGCCAGCAGAGAGAATGAGCAGTTCTTC.